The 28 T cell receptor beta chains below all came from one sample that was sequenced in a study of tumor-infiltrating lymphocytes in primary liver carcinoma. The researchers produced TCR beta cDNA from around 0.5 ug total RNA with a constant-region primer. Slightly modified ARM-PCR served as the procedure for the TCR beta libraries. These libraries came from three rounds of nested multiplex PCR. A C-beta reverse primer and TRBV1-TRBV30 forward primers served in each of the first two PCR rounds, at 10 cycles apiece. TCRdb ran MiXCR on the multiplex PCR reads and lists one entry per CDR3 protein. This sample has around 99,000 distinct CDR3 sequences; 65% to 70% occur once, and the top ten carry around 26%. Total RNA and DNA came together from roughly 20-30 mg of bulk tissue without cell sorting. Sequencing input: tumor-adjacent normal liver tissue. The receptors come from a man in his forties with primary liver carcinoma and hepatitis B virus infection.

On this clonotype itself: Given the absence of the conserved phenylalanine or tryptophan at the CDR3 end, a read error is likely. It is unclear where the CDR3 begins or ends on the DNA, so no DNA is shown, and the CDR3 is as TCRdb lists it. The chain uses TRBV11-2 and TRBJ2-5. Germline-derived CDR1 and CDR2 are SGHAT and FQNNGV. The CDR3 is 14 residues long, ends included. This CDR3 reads CASSHVSLGETHYL.

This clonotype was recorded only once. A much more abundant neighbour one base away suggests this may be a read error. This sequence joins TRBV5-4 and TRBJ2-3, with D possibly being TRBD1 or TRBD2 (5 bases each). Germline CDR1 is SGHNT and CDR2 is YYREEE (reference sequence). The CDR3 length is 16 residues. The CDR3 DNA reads TGTGCCAGCAGCTCTCCGGGACGTTCGAGCACAGATATGCAGTATTTT. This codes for CASSSPGRSSTDMQYF.

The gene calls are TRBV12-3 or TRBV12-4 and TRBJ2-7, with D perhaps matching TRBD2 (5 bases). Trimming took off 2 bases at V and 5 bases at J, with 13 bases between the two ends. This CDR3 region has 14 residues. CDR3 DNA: TGTGCCAGCAGTTTACATGTAGAGGGTAACGAGCAGTACTTC. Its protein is CASSLHVEGNEQYF.

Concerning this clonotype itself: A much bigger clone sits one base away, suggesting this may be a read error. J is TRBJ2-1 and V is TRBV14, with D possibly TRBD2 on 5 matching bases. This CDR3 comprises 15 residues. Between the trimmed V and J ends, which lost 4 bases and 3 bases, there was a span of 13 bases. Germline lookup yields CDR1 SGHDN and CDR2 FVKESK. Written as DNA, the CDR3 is TGTGCCAGCAGCCGAGATGGGAGTTTCTACAATGAGCAGTTCTTC. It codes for CASSRDGSFYNEQFF.

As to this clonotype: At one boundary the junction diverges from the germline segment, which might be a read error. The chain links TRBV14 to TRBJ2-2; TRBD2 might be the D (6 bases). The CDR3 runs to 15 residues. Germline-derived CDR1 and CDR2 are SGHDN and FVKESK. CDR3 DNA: TGTGCCAGCATCCAAGACCCGGGAGACACCGGGGAGCTGTTTTTT. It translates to CASIQDPGDTGELFF.

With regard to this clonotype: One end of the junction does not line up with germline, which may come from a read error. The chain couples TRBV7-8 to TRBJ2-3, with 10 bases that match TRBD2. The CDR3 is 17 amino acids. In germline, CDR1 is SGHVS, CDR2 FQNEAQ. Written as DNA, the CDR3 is TGTGCCAGCATCTTAGCCCAAGCGGGAGGGCCACATGATACCCGGTATTTT. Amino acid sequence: CASILAQAGGPHDTRYF. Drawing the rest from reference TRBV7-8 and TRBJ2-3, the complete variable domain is GAGVSQSPRYKVAKRGQDVALRCDPISGHVSLFWYQQALGQGPEFLTYFQNEAQLDKSGLPSDRFFAERPEGSVSTLKIQRTQQEDSAVYLCASILAQAGGPHDTRYFGPGTRLTVL.

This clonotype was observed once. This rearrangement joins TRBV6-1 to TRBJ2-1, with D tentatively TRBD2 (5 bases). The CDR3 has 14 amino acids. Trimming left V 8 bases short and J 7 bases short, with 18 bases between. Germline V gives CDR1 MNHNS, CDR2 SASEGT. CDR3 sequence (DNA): TGTGCCAGCGGCCTAGTGGGAGTAGGGAATGAGCAGTTCTTC. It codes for CASGLVGVGNEQFF.

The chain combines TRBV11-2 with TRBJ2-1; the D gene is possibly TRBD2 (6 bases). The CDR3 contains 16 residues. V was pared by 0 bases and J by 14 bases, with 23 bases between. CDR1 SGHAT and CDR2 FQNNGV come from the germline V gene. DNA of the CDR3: TGTGCCAGCAGCTTAGATCACGGGGGAGGACTAAATGTGAAGTTCTTC. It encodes CASSLDHGGGLNVKFF.

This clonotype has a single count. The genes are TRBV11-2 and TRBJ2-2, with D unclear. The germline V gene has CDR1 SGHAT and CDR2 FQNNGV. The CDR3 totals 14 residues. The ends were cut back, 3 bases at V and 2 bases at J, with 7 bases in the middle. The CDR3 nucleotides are TGTGCCAGCAGCTTCAGATCAAACACCGGGGAGCTGTTTTTT. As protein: CASSFRSNTGELFF.

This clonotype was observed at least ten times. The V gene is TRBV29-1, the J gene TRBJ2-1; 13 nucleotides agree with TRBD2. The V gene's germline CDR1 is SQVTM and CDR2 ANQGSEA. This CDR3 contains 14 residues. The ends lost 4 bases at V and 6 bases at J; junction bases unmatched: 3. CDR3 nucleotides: TGCAGCGTTGCAACTAGCGGGAGGGCCAATGAGCAGTTCTTC. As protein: CSVATSGRANEQFF.

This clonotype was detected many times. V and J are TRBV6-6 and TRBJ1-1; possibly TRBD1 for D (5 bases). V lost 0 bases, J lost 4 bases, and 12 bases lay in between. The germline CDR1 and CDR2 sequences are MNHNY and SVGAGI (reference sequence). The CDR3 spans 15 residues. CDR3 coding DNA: TGTGCCAGCAGTTACTCGCGAGTGGGGACCACTGAAGCTTTCTTT. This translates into CASSYSRVGTTEAFF.

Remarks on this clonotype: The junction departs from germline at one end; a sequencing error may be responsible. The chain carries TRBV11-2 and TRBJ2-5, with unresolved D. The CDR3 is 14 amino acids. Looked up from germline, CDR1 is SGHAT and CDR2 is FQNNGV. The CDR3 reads CASSSQTWEGPQHF. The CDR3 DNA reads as TGTGCCAGCAGCTCACAAACATGGGAAGGGCCCCAGCACTTC.

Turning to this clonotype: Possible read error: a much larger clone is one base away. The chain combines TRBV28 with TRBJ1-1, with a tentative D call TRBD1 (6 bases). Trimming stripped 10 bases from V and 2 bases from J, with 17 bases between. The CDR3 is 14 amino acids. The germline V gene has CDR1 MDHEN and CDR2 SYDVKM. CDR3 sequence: CATRETGTNTEAFF. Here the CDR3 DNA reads TGTGCCACCAGGGAGACAGGTACTAACACTGAAGCTTTCTTT.

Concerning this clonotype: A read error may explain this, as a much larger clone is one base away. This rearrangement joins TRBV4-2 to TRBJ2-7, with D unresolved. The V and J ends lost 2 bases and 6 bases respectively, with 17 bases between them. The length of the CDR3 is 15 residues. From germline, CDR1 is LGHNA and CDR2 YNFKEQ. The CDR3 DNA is TGTGCCAGCAGCCAACCCAGGACCGCAGTTGGCGAGCAGTACTTC. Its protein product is CASSQPRTAVGEQYF.

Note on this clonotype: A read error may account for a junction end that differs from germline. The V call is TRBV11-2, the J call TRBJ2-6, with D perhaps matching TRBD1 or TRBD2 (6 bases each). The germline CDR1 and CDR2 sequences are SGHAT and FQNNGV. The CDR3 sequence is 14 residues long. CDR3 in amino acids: CANGPIWGANVLIF. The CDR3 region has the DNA TGTGCCAACGGCCCGATATGGGGGGCCAACGTCCTGATTTTC.

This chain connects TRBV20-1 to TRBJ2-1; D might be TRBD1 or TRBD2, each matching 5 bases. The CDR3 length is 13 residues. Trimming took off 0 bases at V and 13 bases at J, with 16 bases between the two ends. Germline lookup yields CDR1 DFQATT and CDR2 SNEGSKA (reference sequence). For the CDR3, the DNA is TGCAGTGCTAGAGAAAGCCACGGGGACGATCAGTTCTTC. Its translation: CSARESHGDDQFF.

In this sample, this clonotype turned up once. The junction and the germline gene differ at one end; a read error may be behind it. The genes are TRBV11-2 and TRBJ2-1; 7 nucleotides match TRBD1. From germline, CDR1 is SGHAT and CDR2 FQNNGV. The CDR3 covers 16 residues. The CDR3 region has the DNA TGTGCCAGCAGCTTAGAATTGGACAGGCTATACAGTGAGCAGTTCTTC. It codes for CASSLELDRLYSEQFF.

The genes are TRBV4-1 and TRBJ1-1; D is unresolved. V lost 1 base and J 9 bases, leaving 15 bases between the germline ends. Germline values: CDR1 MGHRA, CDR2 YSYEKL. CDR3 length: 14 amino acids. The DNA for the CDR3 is TGCGCCAGCAGCCAAGCGCAGACGGCGCCCCAAGCTTTCTTT. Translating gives CASSQAQTAPQAFF.

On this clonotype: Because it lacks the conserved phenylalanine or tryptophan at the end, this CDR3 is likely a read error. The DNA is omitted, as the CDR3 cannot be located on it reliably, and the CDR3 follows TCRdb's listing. The CDR3 reads CASSDGLAGLGELYI. The chain has TRBV12-3 or TRBV12-4 and TRBJ2-7; TRBD2 reflects the table's D call only, with no check against the DNA. The CDR3 is made up of 15 amino acids, end residues included.

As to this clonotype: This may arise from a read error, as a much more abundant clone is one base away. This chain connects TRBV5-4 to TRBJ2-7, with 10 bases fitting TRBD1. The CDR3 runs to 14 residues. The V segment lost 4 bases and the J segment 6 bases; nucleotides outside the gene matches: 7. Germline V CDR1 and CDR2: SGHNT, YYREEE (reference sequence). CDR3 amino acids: CASSSPGQGVEQYF. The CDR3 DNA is TGTGCCAGCAGCAGTCCCGGACAGGGGGTCGAGCAGTACTTC.

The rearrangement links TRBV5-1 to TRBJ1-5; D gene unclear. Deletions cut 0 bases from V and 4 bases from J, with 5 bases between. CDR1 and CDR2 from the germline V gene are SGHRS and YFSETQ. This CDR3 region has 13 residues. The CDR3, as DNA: TGCGCCAGCAGCTTGGGGCCGAATCAGCCCCAGCATTTT. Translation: CASSLGPNQPQHF.

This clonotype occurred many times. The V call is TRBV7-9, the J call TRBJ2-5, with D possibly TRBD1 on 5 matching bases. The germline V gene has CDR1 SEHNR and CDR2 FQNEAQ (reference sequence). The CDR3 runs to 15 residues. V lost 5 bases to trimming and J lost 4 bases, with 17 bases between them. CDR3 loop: CASSGRVRSGETQYF. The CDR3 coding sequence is TGTGCCAGCAGCGGCAGGGTTCGGTCCGGAGAGACCCAGTACTTC.

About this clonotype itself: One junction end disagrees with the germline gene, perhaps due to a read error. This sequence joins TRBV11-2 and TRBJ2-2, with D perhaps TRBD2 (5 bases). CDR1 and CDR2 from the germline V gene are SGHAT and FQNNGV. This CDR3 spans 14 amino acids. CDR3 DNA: TGTGCCAGCAACTTAGGGATGAACACCGGGGAGCTGTCTTTT. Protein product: CASNLGMNTGELSF.

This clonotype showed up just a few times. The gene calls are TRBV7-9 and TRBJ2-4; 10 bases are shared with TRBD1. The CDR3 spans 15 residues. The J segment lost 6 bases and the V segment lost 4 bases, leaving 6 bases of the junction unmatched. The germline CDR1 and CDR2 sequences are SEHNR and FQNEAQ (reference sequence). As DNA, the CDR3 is TGTGCCAGCAGCTCACCCTGGACAGGGGGAAACATTCAGTACTTC. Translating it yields CASSSPWTGGNIQYF.

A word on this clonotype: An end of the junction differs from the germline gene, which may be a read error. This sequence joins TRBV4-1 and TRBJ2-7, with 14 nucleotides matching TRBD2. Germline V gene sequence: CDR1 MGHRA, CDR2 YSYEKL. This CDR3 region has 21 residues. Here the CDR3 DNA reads TGCGCCAGCAGCCAAGTTGTGAGTTTGGGACTAGCGGGAGAAAGGGCGTACAAGCAATACTTC. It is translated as CASSQVVSLGLAGERAYKQYF.

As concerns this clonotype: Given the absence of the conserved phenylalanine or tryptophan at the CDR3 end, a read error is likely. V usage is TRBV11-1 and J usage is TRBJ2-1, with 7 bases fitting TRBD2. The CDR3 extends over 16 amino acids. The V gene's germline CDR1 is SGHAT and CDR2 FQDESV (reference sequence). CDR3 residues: CTSSLARGGLYNEQFI. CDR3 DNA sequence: TGTACCAGCAGCTTAGCGCGGGGAGGGCTCTACAATGAGCAGTTCATC.

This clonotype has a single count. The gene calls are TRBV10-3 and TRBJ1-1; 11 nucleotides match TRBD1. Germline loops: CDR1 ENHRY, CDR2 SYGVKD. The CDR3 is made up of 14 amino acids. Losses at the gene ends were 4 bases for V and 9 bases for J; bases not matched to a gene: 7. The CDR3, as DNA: TGTGCCATCAGTGGGGACAGGGGGAACAGTAAAGCTTTCTTT. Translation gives CAISGDRGNSKAFF.

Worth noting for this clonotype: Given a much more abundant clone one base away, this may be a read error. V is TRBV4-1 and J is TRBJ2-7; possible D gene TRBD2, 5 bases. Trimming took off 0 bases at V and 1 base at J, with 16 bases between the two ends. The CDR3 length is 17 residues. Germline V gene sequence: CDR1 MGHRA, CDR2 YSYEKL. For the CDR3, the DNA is TGCGCCAGCAGCCAAGATAATCGAGCGGTACTTTCCTACGAGCAGTACTTC. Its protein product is CASSQDNRAVLSYEQYF.